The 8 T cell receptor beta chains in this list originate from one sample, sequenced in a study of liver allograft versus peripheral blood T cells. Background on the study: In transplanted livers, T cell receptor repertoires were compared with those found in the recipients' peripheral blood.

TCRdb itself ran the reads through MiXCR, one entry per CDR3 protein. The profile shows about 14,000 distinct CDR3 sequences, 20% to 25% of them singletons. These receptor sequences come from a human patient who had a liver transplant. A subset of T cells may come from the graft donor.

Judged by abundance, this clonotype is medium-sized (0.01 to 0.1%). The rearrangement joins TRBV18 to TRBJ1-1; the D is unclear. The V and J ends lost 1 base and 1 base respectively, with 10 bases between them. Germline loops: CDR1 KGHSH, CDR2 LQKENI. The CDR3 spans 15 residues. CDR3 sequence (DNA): TGTGCCAGCTCACCACAGAGAGGGTCGAACACTGAAGCTTTCTTT. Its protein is CASSPQRGSNTEAFF.

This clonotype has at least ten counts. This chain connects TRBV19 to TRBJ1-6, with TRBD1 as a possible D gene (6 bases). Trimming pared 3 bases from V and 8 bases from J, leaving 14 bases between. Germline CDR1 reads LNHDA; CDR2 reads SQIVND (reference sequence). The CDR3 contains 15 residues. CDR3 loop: CASSMDHRVDSPLHF. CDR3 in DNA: TGTGCCAGTAGTATGGATCACAGGGTGGATTCACCCCTCCACTTT. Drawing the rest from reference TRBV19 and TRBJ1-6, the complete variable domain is DGGITQSPKYLFRKEGQNVTLSCEQNLNHDAMYWYRQDPGQGLRLIYYSQIVNDFQKGDIAEGYSVSREKKESFPLTVTSAQKNPTAFYLCASSMDHRVDSPLHFGNGTRLTVT.

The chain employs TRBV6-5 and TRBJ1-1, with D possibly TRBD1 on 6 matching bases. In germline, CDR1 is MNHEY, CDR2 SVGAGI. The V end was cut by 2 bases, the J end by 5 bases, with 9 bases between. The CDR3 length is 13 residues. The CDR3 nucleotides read TGTGCCAGCAGTTACGGGACAAATACTGAAGCTTTCTTT. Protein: CASSYGTNTEAFF.

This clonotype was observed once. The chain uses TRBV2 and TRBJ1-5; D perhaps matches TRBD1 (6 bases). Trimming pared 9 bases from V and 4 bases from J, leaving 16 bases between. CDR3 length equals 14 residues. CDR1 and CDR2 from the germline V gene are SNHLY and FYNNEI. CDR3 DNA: TGTGCCAGTCAGGACAGCGTGACAAATCAGCCCCAGCATTTT. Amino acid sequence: CASQDSVTNQPQHF.

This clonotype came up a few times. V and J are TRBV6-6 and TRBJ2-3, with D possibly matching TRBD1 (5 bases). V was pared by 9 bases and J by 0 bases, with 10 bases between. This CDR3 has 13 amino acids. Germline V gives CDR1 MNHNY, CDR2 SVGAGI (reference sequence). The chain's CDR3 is CASRGSSTDTQYF. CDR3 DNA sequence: TGTGCCAGTAGGGGATCTAGCACAGATACGCAGTATTTT.

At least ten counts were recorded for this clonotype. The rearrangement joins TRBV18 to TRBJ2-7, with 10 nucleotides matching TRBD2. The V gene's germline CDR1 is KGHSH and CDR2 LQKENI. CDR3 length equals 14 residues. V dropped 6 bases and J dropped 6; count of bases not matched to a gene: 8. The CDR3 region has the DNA TGTGCCAGCTCGACCGGACTAGCGGCGGCCGAGCAGTACTTC. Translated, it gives CASSTGLAAAEQYF. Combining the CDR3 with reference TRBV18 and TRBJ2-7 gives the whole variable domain NAGVMQNPRHLVRRRGQEARLRCSPMKGHSHVYWYRQLPEEGLKFMVYLQKENIIDESGMPKERFSAEFPKEGPSILRIQQVVRGDSAAYFCASSTGLAAAEQYFGPGTRLTVT.

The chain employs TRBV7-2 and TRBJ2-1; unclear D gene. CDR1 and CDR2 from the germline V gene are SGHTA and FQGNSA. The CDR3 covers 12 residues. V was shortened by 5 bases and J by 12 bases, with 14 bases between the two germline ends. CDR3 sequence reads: CASSQGSPMQFF. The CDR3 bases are TGTGCCAGCAGCCAAGGATCACCTATGCAGTTCTTC.

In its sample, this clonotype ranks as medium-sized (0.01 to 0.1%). CDR3 in DNA: TGCAGCGTTGTTCTTACAGGTGGCTACACCTTC. It encodes CSVVLTGGYTF. The chain uses TRBV29-1 and TRBJ1-2, with D perhaps matching TRBD1 (5 bases). V gave up 4 bases and J gave up 7 bases, with 10 bases separating them. Germline-derived CDR1 and CDR2 are SQVTM and ANQGSEA. The CDR3 totals 11 residues.